These 10 T cell receptor beta chains were all obtained from the same sample, sequenced in a study of T cells in Graves' hyperthyroidism and ophthalmopathy. From RNA transcripts, TCR beta CDR3 regions were amplified. Initially, a first-round RT-PCR of the TCR CDR3 employed the HTBI primer set. TCRdb re-called the multiplex PCR reads through MiXCR, storing one row per CDR3 protein. The sample carries approximately 380,000 distinct CDR3 sequences, about a fifth recorded once. Sequenced sample: blood. These receptors all come from a woman between 18 and 29 years old with Graves' hyperthyroidism.

This clonotype was seen a handful of times. J is TRBJ1-2 and V is TRBV24-1; D unresolved. The CDR3 is made up of 12 amino acids. The V gene's germline CDR1 is KGHDR and CDR2 SFDVKD. V was clipped by 0 bases and J by 7 bases, with 5 bases between them. CDR3: CATSDLFGGYTF. In DNA form, the CDR3 reads TGTGCCACCAGTGATTTGTTCGGTGGCTACACCTTC.

Ten or more counts support this clonotype. The chain combines TRBV3-1 with TRBJ2-7; D is possibly TRBD1 or TRBD2 (5 bases each). CDR1 and CDR2 (germline): LGHDT, YNNKEL (reference sequence). The germline V and J ends were trimmed by 1 base and 2 bases, with 6 bases remaining between them. There are 13 residues in the CDR3. The CDR3 sequence is CASSQAGPYEQYF. Written as DNA, the CDR3 is TGTGCCAGCAGCCAAGCGGGGCCCTACGAGCAGTACTTC.

This clonotype was detected many times. The rearrangement links TRBV12-3 or TRBV12-4 to TRBJ1-1; D ambiguous. V was pared by 6 bases and J by 7 bases, with 6 bases between. This CDR3 region has 10 residues. The chain's CDR3 is CASRGLEAFF. Here the CDR3 DNA reads TGTGCCAGCAGGGGCCTTGAAGCTTTCTTT.

This clonotype was observed many times. The chain is built from TRBV4-1 and TRBJ2-7, with D possibly being TRBD1 (6 bases). CDR1 is MGHRA and CDR2 is YSYEKL in the germline V gene. V lost 2 bases and J lost 3, with 11 bases in between. The CDR3 consists of 14 residues. CDR3 region: CASSQTGQYYEQYF. The CDR3 DNA reads TGCGCCAGCAGCCAAACAGGACAGTACTACGAGCAGTACTTC.

This clonotype occurred many times. V usage is TRBV24-1 and J usage is TRBJ2-1; D might be TRBD1 (5 bases). This CDR3 comprises 14 residues. Germline values: CDR1 KGHDR, CDR2 SFDVKD. V shed 3 bases and J shed 9 bases, with 14 bases lying between them. The CDR3 spells CATSDMAGSGEQFF. CDR3 DNA sequence: TGTGCCACCAGTGATATGGCAGGGTCGGGTGAGCAGTTCTTC.

This clonotype appeared many times. The chain carries TRBV7-2 and TRBJ1-6, with D uncertain. The CDR3 consists of 15 residues. CDR1 is SGHTA, CDR2 FQGNSA, per germline. With 1 base removed from V and 7 bases from J, the gap between germline ends came to 11 bases. CDR3 amino acids: CASSLGGVGNSPLHF. In DNA form, the CDR3 reads TGTGCCAGCAGCTTAGGCGGAGTGGGAAATTCACCCCTCCACTTT.

This clonotype was recorded only once. The chain carries TRBV12-3 or TRBV12-4 and TRBJ2-2, with D maybe TRBD1 (6 bases). CDR3 length equals 14 residues. V was trimmed by 7 bases and J by 8 bases, leaving 17 bases between them. The CDR3 loop is CASTTYEGGGELFF. In nucleotides, the CDR3 is TGTGCCAGCACCACCTACGAAGGGGGTGGGGAGCTGTTTTTT.

This clonotype appeared many times. V gene TRBV2 combines with J gene TRBJ2-3, with D perhaps TRBD1 (5 bases). Germline V gives CDR1 SNHLY, CDR2 FYNNEI. The CDR3 sequence is 12 residues long. Between the trimmed V and J ends, which lost 6 bases and 5 bases, there was a span of 9 bases. The CDR3 region has the DNA TGTGCCAGCAGCACCGACAGAGATACGCAGTATTTT. It yields the protein CASSTDRDTQYF.

This clonotype showed up just a few times. The rearrangement links TRBV11-1 to TRBJ2-5, with D possibly matching TRBD1 (6 bases). Per the germline V gene, CDR1 is SGHAT and CDR2 is FQDESV (reference sequence). V lost 3 bases and J lost 3, with 11 bases in between. CDR3 length: 14 amino acids. Written as DNA, the CDR3 is TGTGCCAGCAGCTTGCCAGGGGTCGAAGAGACCCAGTACTTC. Translated, it gives CASSLPGVEETQYF.

This clonotype was observed many times. This chain uses TRBV30 with TRBJ1-1, with 9 nucleotides matching TRBD1. CDR1 and CDR2 (germline): GTSNPN, SVGIG (reference sequence). The ends lost 0 bases at V and 1 base at J; junction bases unmatched: 0. This CDR3 is built from 14 residues. The CDR3 bases are TGTGCCTGGAGTGTACAGGGGGCGAACACTGAAGCTTTCTTT. Translating gives CAWSVQGANTEAFF.